The subject of this entry is one T cell receptor (beta chain). Its antigen is unknown. No base qualities exist here, and no much larger clone lies one base off it. Using the immunoSEQ hsTCRbeta Kit, TCR beta CDR3 regions were sequenced from DNA. Concerning the study's data processing: TCR sequencing data were analysed with the ImmunoSEQ Analyzer. T cell clonality was defined as 1 minus Pielou's evenness, calculated on productive rearrangements. To measure T cell diversity, the inverse Simpson index was applied to productive templates. T cell density was expressed as TCR beta template counts normalized to usable DNA, with usable DNA estimated by amplifying and sequencing housekeeping genes. TCR metrics were compared across histologic stages using two-sided Kruskal-Wallis tests. TCRdb provides this immuneACCESS table in a form limited to in-frame rearrangements. Some clones are lacking; in checked studies, under half of them reflect an unresolved V gene, and why the rest are absent is not known. That table supplies the V and J calls and clone size; D and trimming were determined from the DNA. This sample has more than 13,000 clones in its table, and 80% of those were observed once. The ten largest clones represent approximately 5% of the sample.

These data are taken from a study of immune evolution from preneoplasia to lung adenocarcinoma (dated by TCRdb to about 2021). For the study in its entirety: No AAH lesions showed HLA loss of heterozygosity, compared with 5.5% to 8% of AIS, about 15% of MIA and approximately 34% of ADC lesions. The study used immune gene expression, TCR sequencing and multiplex immunofluorescence to profile the immune contexture of lung adenocarcinoma precursors and invasive adenocarcinoma. Resected precursor lesions (AAH, AIS, MIA) and invasive adenocarcinomas were each compared against paired morphologically normal lung tissue. The sample size depended on which specimens were available, not on a prior power calculation. The immune data were integrated with whole exome sequencing and methylation data from the same cohort of nodules. A total of around 58 patients with pulmonary nodules who underwent surgical resection were included in the overall cohort. TCR sequencing data were obtained from 51 patients. According to the study, over a hundred samples were used for TCR sequencing. POLYSOLVER was used to infer class I HLA alleles from exome data, and LOHHLA was used to detect allele-specific HLA loss.

Findings and caveats that apply to the study as a whole: The highest clonality was observed in normal lung, whereas higher T cell density and diversity but lower clonality appeared to be present in later-stage lesions. Compared with EGFR-mutant or double wild-type lesions, KRAS-mutant nodules had the highest T cell clonality. Top T cell clone frequencies were highest in normal lung and appeared to decrease progressively from AAH through AIS, MIA and invasive adenocarcinoma. The findings rested on association rather than direct causation, and larger cohorts with long-term follow-up and longitudinal biopsies were considered necessary. Because all patients were from Japan and China, applicability to Western populations was uncertain.

The patients had resection in Japan or China between about 2013 and 2017. Histologic diagnosis of each case was confirmed independently by two lung cancer pathologists on H&E slides. Premalignant or tumor cells were enriched for nucleic acid extraction by macro-dissection performed after pathologic assessment. FFPE tissue was used for DNA isolation with the AllPrep DNA/RNA FFPE Kit. The receptor was derived from a person aged 70 to 85 with lung adenocarcinoma. The source material was FFPE minimally invasive lung adenocarcinoma tissue. What this sample's cell subset or site label stands for: micro-invasive lung adenocarcinoma (MIA).

The nucleotides read TGTGCCAGCAGTTTGGGACAGGGCGTTAATGAAAAACTGTTTTTT. Its protein reads: CASSLGQGVNEKLFF. The chain links TRBV28 with TRBJ1-4, and 9 junctional nucleotides match TRBD1. From the germline V gene, CDR1 is MDHEN and CDR2 is SYDVKM. Relative to germline, V is missing 3 bases and J is missing 4 bases, with 3 bases of the junction outside any gene match. Its CDR3 holds 15 amino acids, cysteine through phenylalanine. The CDR3 DNA has 45 bases and is translated from base 1.